Shown below are 5 T cell receptor beta chains from a single sample sequenced in a study of response to subunit inactivated influenza vaccine. Using its own MiXCR run on the RT-PCR reads, TCRdb lists one record per CDR3 protein. The sample shows about 190,000 distinct CDR3 sequences, roughly 14% of them seen only once. This material consisted of CD8+ T cells sorted from PBMCs, taken roughly 5 days after vaccination. The receptor source for this set is a man aged 45-65 years who received an inactivated influenza vaccine.

This clonotype was detected only a few times. The rearrangement links TRBV10-2 to TRBJ1-2, with 9 nucleotides matching TRBD1. V lost 2 bases and J lost 6; bases outside the gene matches: 7. The CDR3 extends over 15 amino acids. CDR1 and CDR2 from the germline V gene are WSHSY and SAAADI. CDR3 nucleotides: TGCGCCAGCAGTGAGCATCCGGGACAGGGTAATGGCTACACCTTC. Residues: CASSEHPGQGNGYTF.

The CDR3 region is CASSWLAGGPRETQYF. CDR3 in DNA: TGTGCCAGCAGCTGGTTAGCGGGAGGGCCTAGGGAGACCCAGTACTTC. The V and J genes are TRBV7-9 and TRBJ2-5; 11 positions match TRBD2. V was clipped by 4 bases and J by 5 bases; unmatched bases: 9. This CDR3 comprises 16 residues. The germline gives CDR1 SEHNR, CDR2 FQNEAQ (reference sequence).

This clonotype was detected a few times. The CDR3 spells CASTWGSYNEQFF. The CDR3 DNA follows: TGTGCCAGCACCTGGGGTTCCTACAATGAGCAGTTCTTC. The rearrangement uses TRBV12-3 or TRBV12-4 and TRBJ2-1; D uncertain. The CDR3 extends over 13 amino acids. V gave up 7 bases and J gave up 1 base, with 8 bases separating them.

This clonotype has only a few counts. The chain employs TRBV29-1 and TRBJ2-5, with 7 bases that match TRBD2. The CDR3 extends over 16 amino acids. V trimming: 5 bases; J trimming: 3 bases; junction bases outside the gene matches: 15. Germline V gene lookup returns CDR1 SQVTM and CDR2 ANQGSEA. This chain's CDR3 is CSVRGVSARTKETQYF. The CDR3 DNA reads as TGCAGCGTTCGGGGGGTAAGCGCGAGGACTAAAGAGACCCAGTACTTC.

This clonotype has just a few counts. The chain recombines TRBV4-3 with TRBJ2-3; 8 bases match TRBD1. The CDR3 spans 15 residues. J gave up 2 bases and V 3 bases, and 4 bases lay outside the gene matches. Germline V gene sequence: CDR1 LGHNA, CDR2 YSLEER. The CDR3, as DNA: TGCGCCAGCAGCCATGGACAGGGCTACACAGATACGCAGTATTTT. Protein product: CASSHGQGYTDTQYF.